The clone carrying this TCR beta chain was found a few times. Its antigen is undetermined. V shed 2 bases and J shed 0 bases, with 13 bases lying between them. The CDR3 extends over 16 amino acids. CDR1 is SGHDT, CDR2 YYEEEE, per germline. TCRdb's copy holds only in-frame clones and misses some; the assay was immunoSEQ multiplex PCR. The table shows 15,000 or so clones, with about four fifths occurring only once. Relapse was seen in all patients after autologous stem cell transplantation, and brentuximab vedotin exposure was variable. This specimen comes from a study of PD-1 blockade in classical Hodgkin lymphoma. Study-level findings and limits: Newly diagnosed patients had baseline TCR diversity that was reportedly lower than that of healthy donors. By C4D1 there was a significant rise in CD4+ TCR diversity but not in CD8+ TCR diversity.

The receptor comes from a human donor with classical Hodgkin lymphoma. The source was peripheral blood mononuclear cells (PBMCs), collected at baseline. The rearrangement joins TRBV5-6 to TRBJ2-3; D may be TRBD1 or TRBD2 (7 bases each). The CDR3 region has the DNA TGTGCCAGCAGCTTTGACCAGGGGGGGAGCACAGATACGCAGTATTTT. Translated, it gives CASSFDQGGSTDTQYF.